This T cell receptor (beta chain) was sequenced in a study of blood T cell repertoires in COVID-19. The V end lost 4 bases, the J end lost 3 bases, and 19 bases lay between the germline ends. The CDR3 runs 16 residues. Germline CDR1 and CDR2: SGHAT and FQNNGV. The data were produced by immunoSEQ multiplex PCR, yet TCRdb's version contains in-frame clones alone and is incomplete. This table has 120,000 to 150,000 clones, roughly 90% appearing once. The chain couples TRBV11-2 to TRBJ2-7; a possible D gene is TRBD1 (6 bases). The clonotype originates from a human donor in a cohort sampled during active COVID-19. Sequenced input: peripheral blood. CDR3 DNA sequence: TGTGCCAGCAGCTCCCAGACAGGAGCCTTTGTCTACGAGCAGTACTTC. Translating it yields CASSSQTGAFVYEQYF.